These 31 T cell receptor beta chains were sequenced from one sample in a study of technical replicates of blood from a few donors. Clones were sequenced by immunoSEQ multiplex PCR, and TCRdb holds only the in-frame ones, with some missing. Among around 92,000 clones listed, around 95% were seen once. The sequencing sample was made of T cells isolated from PBMCs. The origin of the receptors is a human donor in good health.

The J gene is TRBJ2-7, the V gene TRBV7-9, with a tentative D call TRBD1 (6 bases). With 2 bases removed from V and 3 bases from J, the gap between germline ends came to 11 bases. This CDR3 is built from 14 residues. CDR1 and CDR2 from the germline V gene are SEHNR and FQNEAQ (reference sequence). This CDR3 is CASSLFGDIYEQYF. DNA for the CDR3: TGTGCCAGCAGCTTATTCGGGGACATCTACGAGCAGTACTTC.

V usage is TRBV27 and J usage is TRBJ1-2; D is perhaps TRBD1 (5 bases). Trimming took 10 bases from V and 0 from J, leaving 15 bases between them. CDR3 length: 14 amino acids. Germline lookup yields CDR1 MNHEY and CDR2 SMNVEV (reference sequence). The CDR3 coding sequence is TGTGCCACCTCCGCCGGGGGTCCTAACTATGGCTACACCTTC. Its protein is CATSAGGPNYGYTF.

The gene calls are TRBV10-3 and TRBJ1-6, with 7 bases aligning to TRBD1. V trimming: 6 bases; J trimming: 0 bases; junction bases outside the gene matches: 2. Germline V lookup: CDR1 ENHRY, CDR2 SYGVKD. The CDR3 contains 15 residues. The CDR3: CAIRPGGSYNSPLHF. CDR3 nucleotides: TGTGCCATCAGGCCAGGGGGCTCCTATAATTCACCCCTCCACTTT.

V gene TRBV18 combines with J gene TRBJ2-2; possible D gene TRBD1, 6 bases. V was cut by 5 bases and J by 0 bases, with 16 bases left in between. Germline V gene sequence: CDR1 KGHSH, CDR2 LQKENI. The CDR3 contains 17 residues. The chain's CDR3 is CASSKGHPLTNTGELFF. CDR3 sequence (DNA): TGTGCCAGCTCAAAGGGACATCCCTTAACGAACACCGGGGAGCTGTTTTTT. Full variable domain (remainder filled in from reference TRBV18 and TRBJ2-2): NAGVMQNPRHLVRRRGQEARLRCSPMKGHSHVYWYRQLPEEGLKFMVYLQKENIIDESGMPKERFSAEFPKEGPSILRIQQVVRGDSAAYFCASSKGHPLTNTGELFFGEGSRLTVL.

This sequence joins TRBV19 and TRBJ2-1, with D possibly being TRBD2 (6 bases). Trimming took off 3 bases at V and 7 bases at J, with 19 bases between the two ends. CDR1 and CDR2 (germline): LNHDA, SQIVND (reference sequence). The CDR3 length is 16 residues. For the CDR3, the DNA is TGTGCCAGTAGTATGTTTTTTTCGCGGGATCGGAATGAGCAGTTCTTC. It yields the protein CASSMFFSRDRNEQFF.

The chain couples TRBV6-1 to TRBJ2-7; D remains ambiguous. CDR3 length: 15 residues. Trimming pared 1 base from V and 6 bases from J, leaving 16 bases between. The germline V gene encodes CDR1 MNHNS and CDR2 SASEGT. The CDR3 sequence is CASSEDVGLGVEQYF. CDR3 nucleotide sequence: TGTGCCAGCAGTGAAGATGTCGGATTAGGAGTCGAGCAGTACTTC.

This rearrangement joins TRBV7-2 to TRBJ1-5; the match to TRBD1 covers 7 bases. V shed 2 bases and J 4 bases; nucleotides not matched to a gene: 8. Germline V gene sequence: CDR1 SGHTA, CDR2 FQGNSA. This CDR3 comprises 16 residues. The CDR3 reads CASSLSFARGNQPQHF. The DNA for the CDR3 is TGTGCCAGCAGCTTATCTTTTGCCAGGGGGAATCAGCCCCAGCATTTT.

The chain is built from TRBV9 and TRBJ2-2; D ambiguous. The germline V gene encodes CDR1 SGDLS and CDR2 YYNGEE. The CDR3 covers 14 residues. Trimming pared 6 bases from V and 3 bases from J, leaving 12 bases between. The CDR3 nucleotides are TGTGCCAGCAAATCTTCCGTTGACACCGGGGAGCTGTTTTTT. Protein product: CASKSSVDTGELFF.

The chain combines TRBV5-4 with TRBJ2-1, with TRBD2 identical over 15 bases. This CDR3 has 19 amino acids. V was clipped by 4 bases and J by 0 bases; unmatched bases: 8. Germline V gene data show CDR1 as SGHNT and CDR2 as YYREEE (reference sequence). CDR3 bases: TGTGCCAGCAGCCGGGGACTAGCGGGGGGAAAAAGCTCCTACAATGAGCAGTTCTTC. Translation: CASSRGLAGGKSSYNEQFF.

The rearrangement joins TRBV6-5 to TRBJ1-2; the match to TRBD1 covers 7 bases. This CDR3 comprises 15 residues. J gave up 4 bases and V 6 bases, and 11 bases lay outside the gene matches. Per the germline V gene, CDR1 is MNHEY and CDR2 is SVGAGI. CDR3 nucleotides: TGTGCCAGCAGGTACGGGACAGCCTACATCTATGGCTACACCTTC. Its protein product is CASRYGTAYIYGYTF.

This rearrangement joins TRBV9 to TRBJ2-7, with D maybe TRBD1 (5 bases). Trimming pared 4 bases from V and 2 bases from J, leaving 7 bases between. CDR1 and CDR2 (germline): SGDLS, YYNGEE. CDR3 length equals 12 residues. The CDR3 DNA reads as TGTGCCAGCAGCCAGGGCCCCTACGAGCAGTACTTC. This translates into CASSQGPYEQYF.

The chain has TRBV28 and TRBJ1-5; D uncertain. CDR3 length: 16 residues. Trimming removed 3 bases from V and 7 bases from J, with 19 bases in between. CDR1 and CDR2 (germline): MDHEN, SYDVKM. CDR3 coding DNA: TGTGCCAGCAGTTTGCCCGCGCTAGTCCCTTTCCAGCCCCAGCATTTT. Its protein product is CASSLPALVPFQPQHF.

The rearrangement joins TRBV19 to TRBJ2-6, with D maybe TRBD1 (6 bases). Per germline, CDR1 LNHDA and CDR2 SQIVND (reference sequence). This CDR3 comprises 19 residues. V lost 6 bases, J lost 1 base, and 22 bases lay in between. CDR3 nucleotides: TGTGCCAGTAGCTGGGTTCGGGACACGATTACGTCTGGGGCCAACGTCCTGACTTTC. It is translated as CASSWVRDTITSGANVLTF.

The rearrangement uses TRBV30 and TRBJ1-4, with a tentative D call TRBD1 (5 bases). V was clipped by 0 bases and J by 7 bases, with 12 bases between them. Germline CDR1 GTSNPN, CDR2 SVGIG (reference sequence). This CDR3 has 14 amino acids. The CDR3 protein is CAWSVGPRGEKLFF. The CDR3, as DNA: TGTGCCTGGAGTGTGGGGCCGCGGGGTGAAAAACTGTTTTTT.

The chain is built from TRBV5-6 and TRBJ2-5; 13 bases align to TRBD2. The J call may be faulty, since TRBJ2-7 better matches the DNA end. Per the germline V gene, CDR1 is SGHDT and CDR2 is YYEEEE. The CDR3 has 15 residues. CDR3 nucleotides: TGTGCCAGCAACCGGGGACTAGCGGGATTCTCCGAGCAGTACTTC. It is translated as CASNRGLAGFSEQYF.

Details on this clone: One junction end disagrees with the germline gene, perhaps due to a read error. The chain couples TRBV18 to TRBJ1-2, with D unresolved. The CDR3 has 11 amino acids. Per germline, CDR1 KGHSH and CDR2 LQKENI. CDR3 bases: TGTGCCAGCTCAGAAGGGAGGGCCCCCTCCTTC. Amino acid sequence: CASSEGRAPSF.

V gene TRBV10-3 combines with J gene TRBJ2-5, with TRBD1 identical over 7 bases. This CDR3 has 13 amino acids. V shed 3 bases and J 5 bases; nucleotides not matched to a gene: 3. Germline V gene data show CDR1 as ENHRY and CDR2 as SYGVKD. CDR3 sequence: CAISDRDSETQYF. CDR3 in DNA: TGTGCCATCAGTGACCGGGACAGTGAGACCCAGTACTTC.

The rearrangement links TRBV6-1 to TRBJ2-7; D is uncertain. The V and J ends lost 4 bases and 0 bases respectively, with 13 bases between them. There are 15 residues in the CDR3. CDR1 and CDR2 from the germline V gene are MNHNS and SASEGT. As DNA, the CDR3 is TGTGCCAGCAGTGCCAGGTCCCACGGCTCCTACGAGCAGTACTTC. Amino acid sequence: CASSARSHGSYEQYF.

The chain combines TRBV25-1 with TRBJ1-2; 8 bases map to TRBD1. J gave up 3 bases and V 4 bases, and 10 bases lay outside the gene matches. The CDR3 length is 16 residues. Germline V gene data show CDR1 as MGHDK and CDR2 as SYGVNS. The CDR3 here is CASSGPRQGTDYGYTF. The CDR3 region has the DNA TGTGCCAGCAGTGGCCCCCGACAGGGGACAGACTATGGCTACACCTTC.

This chain connects TRBV5-1 to TRBJ1-1; TRBD1 matches 9 bases. CDR3 length: 17 amino acids. After removal of 2 bases from V and 7 bases from J, the junction contained 15 bases not matched to a gene. CDR1 SGHRS and CDR2 YFSETQ come from the germline V gene. The CDR3 protein is CASSFRGTGSSYDEAFF. CDR3 bases: TGCGCCAGCAGCTTTCGCGGGACAGGGTCCTCCTACGATGAAGCTTTCTTT.

The rearrangement uses TRBV9 and TRBJ2-1; TRBD1 matches at 7 bases. Germline values: CDR1 SGDLS, CDR2 YYNGEE. Trimming at V came to 0 bases and at J to 3 bases, leaving 9 bases not matched to a gene. The CDR3 has 17 amino acids. The CDR3: CASSVAPVQGNYNEQFF. The CDR3 region has the DNA TGTGCCAGCAGCGTAGCCCCCGTACAGGGGAACTACAATGAGCAGTTCTTC. Combining the CDR3 with reference TRBV9 and TRBJ2-1 gives the whole variable domain DSGVTQTPKHLITATGQRVTLRCSPRSGDLSVYWYQQSLDQGLQFLIQYYNGEERAKGNILERFSAQQFPDLHSELNLSSLELGDSALYFCASSVAPVQGNYNEQFFGPGTRLTVL.

The V call is TRBV30, the J call TRBJ2-7; D is perhaps TRBD2 (6 bases). This CDR3 has 16 amino acids. The germline V gene encodes CDR1 GTSNPN and CDR2 SVGIG (reference sequence). With 0 bases removed from V and 0 bases from J, the gap between germline ends came to 15 bases. As DNA, the CDR3 is TGTGCCTGGAGTGTACAACGGGGAGGAAACTCCTACGAGCAGTACTTC. The encoded protein is CAWSVQRGGNSYEQYF.

The chain uses TRBV2 and TRBJ1-3; D remains ambiguous. CDR1 and CDR2 from the germline V gene are SNHLY and FYNNEI. V dropped 8 bases and J dropped 0 bases, with 11 bases sitting between them. This CDR3 region has 14 residues. The CDR3 loop is CASQMESSGNTIYF. The CDR3 DNA reads as TGTGCCAGCCAAATGGAGAGCTCTGGAAACACCATATATTTT.

The rearrangement links TRBV27 to TRBJ1-1, with 7 bases lining up with TRBD1. The germline V gene has CDR1 MNHEY and CDR2 SMNVEV (reference sequence). The CDR3 totals 16 residues. V was clipped by 3 bases and J by 4 bases; unmatched bases: 11. Here the CDR3 reads CASSFTGTVGGTEAFF. In DNA, the CDR3 is TGTGCCAGCAGTTTTACCGGGACAGTCGGGGGCACTGAAGCTTTCTTT.

J is TRBJ2-7 and V is TRBV6-1, with D hard to call. V was trimmed by 1 base and J by 6 bases, leaving 4 bases between them. This CDR3 region has 11 residues. Per germline, CDR1 MNHNS and CDR2 SASEGT. The CDR3 region is CASSEGAEQYF. CDR3 DNA sequence: TGTGCCAGCAGTGAAGGGGCCGAGCAGTACTTC.

This clone was seen only a few times. The chain recombines TRBV10-3 with TRBJ2-3; TRBD2 aligns across 8 bases. The CDR3 extends over 17 amino acids. V lost 2 bases, J lost 2 bases, and 9 bases stayed unmatched. Germline V gives CDR1 ENHRY, CDR2 SYGVKD. The CDR3 reads CAISEGGGSPLTDTQYF. In nucleotides, the CDR3 is TGTGCCATCAGTGAGGGCGGGGGGTCCCCCCTCACAGATACGCAGTATTTT.

The chain combines TRBV29-1 with TRBJ1-2, with D possibly being TRBD1 (6 bases). The V gene's germline CDR1 is SQVTM and CDR2 ANQGSEA. This CDR3 has 14 residues. V dropped 4 bases and J dropped 1 base, with 13 bases sitting between them. CDR3 sequence reads: CSVGGPGDNYGYTF. The CDR3 nucleotides read TGCAGCGTTGGTGGGCCAGGGGATAACTATGGCTACACCTTC.

This chain links TRBV7-2 with TRBJ2-2; possibly TRBD2 for D (6 bases). V was shortened by 2 bases and J by 4 bases, with 23 bases between the two germline ends. CDR1 and CDR2 (germline): SGHTA, FQGNSA. This CDR3 region has 19 residues. DNA for the CDR3: TGTGCCAGCAGCTTAATGTGGGGGGTGGGATCCCGGGCCACCGGGGAGCTGTTTTTT. Translating it yields CASSLMWGVGSRATGELFF.

This clone appeared once. This chain uses TRBV15 with TRBJ2-5, with a possible D match to TRBD1 (5 bases). Germline V CDR1 and CDR2: LNHNV, YYDKDF (reference sequence). V was pared by 4 bases and J by 4 bases, with 10 bases between. The CDR3 totals 13 residues. CDR3 nucleotide sequence: TGTGCCACCAGCAAGGGGCGCACAGAGACCCAGTACTTC. It translates to CATSKGRTETQYF. The full variable domain, with the rest looked up from reference TRBV15 and TRBJ2-5, is DAMVIQNPRYQVTQFGKPVTLSCSQTLNHNVMYWYQQKSSQAPKLLFHYYDKDFNNEADTPDNFQSRRPNTSFCFLDIRSPGLGDTAMYLCATSKGRTETQYFGPGTRLLVL.

The chain links TRBV13 to TRBJ2-1; 8 bases match TRBD2. With 5 bases clipped from V and 3 bases from J, the junction kept 9 bases outside the gene matches. The CDR3 contains 16 residues. Germline V gene sequence: CDR1 PRHDT, CDR2 FYEKMQ (reference sequence). This CDR3 reads CASSPGLGPFYNEQFF. In DNA, the CDR3 is TGTGCCAGCAGCCCGGGACTAGGCCCCTTCTACAATGAGCAGTTCTTC. Using reference TRBV13 and TRBJ2-1 for the parts outside the CDR3, the full variable domain is AAGVIQSPRHLIKEKRETATLKCYPIPRHDTVYWYQQGPGQDPQFLISFYEKMQSDKGSIPDRFSAQQFSDYHSELNMSSLELGDSALYFCASSPGLGPFYNEQFFGPGTRLTVL.

The CDR3 reads CASRVGQGAGGNQPQHF. Here the CDR3 DNA reads TGTGCCAGTAGGGTCGGACAGGGGGCCGGGGGCAATCAGCCCCAGCATTTT. This chain joins TRBV19 and TRBJ1-5, with 11 bases identical to TRBD1. Germline V CDR1 and CDR2: LNHDA, SQIVND (reference sequence). CDR3 length equals 17 residues. With 6 bases clipped from V and 2 bases from J, the junction kept 9 bases outside the gene matches.